A selection of T cell receptor beta chains follows, all from one sample in a study of monozygotic twins with cystic fibrosis. Here immunoSEQ multiplex PCR was the method, and the copy in TCRdb shows in-frame clones only, minus some. In the table there are roughly 20,000 clones, 95% to 97% of which are singletons. Sequenced sample: blood. These TCRs come from a woman in her twenties or thirties with cystic fibrosis. Both conserved end residues are part of each CDR3. Each record gives: V gene, D gene, J gene, clone size, CDR3 DNA, CDR3 protein. The D gene is left open where the match is weak. Size values are once, few and many counts, or a class for expanded clones, and some rows have none.

TRBV15,TRBD1,TRBJ2-7,NA,TGTGCCACCAGCAGAGACCCGGGACAGGGAGGCTACGAGCAGTACTTC,CATSRDPGQGGYEQYF
TRBV27,TRBD1,TRBJ2-7,once,TGTGCCAGCAGTCGGTCCGGGACAGTTATCTCCTACGAGCAGTACTTC,CASSRSGTVISYEQYF
TRBV7-9,NA,TRBJ1-1,NA,TGTGCCAGCAGCTTAAGGGAGACTCTCCGCACTGAAGCTTTCTTT,CASSLRETLRTEAFF
TRBV5-5,TRBD1,TRBJ1-1,NA,TGTGCCAGCAGCCGGGGACAGGGGGCACCTGAAGCTTTCTTT,CASSRGQGAPEAFF
TRBV5-6,NA,TRBJ2-2,NA,TGTGCCAGCAGCCCGAAACACAACACCGGGGAGCTGTTTTTT,CASSPKHNTGELFF
TRBV6-6,NA,TRBJ2-4,NA,TGTGCCAGCAGCAACGCGGTTGGGAGGAGCCGAAACATTCAGTACTTC,CASSNAVGRSRNIQYF
TRBV9,TRBD1,TRBJ1-2,NA,TGTGCCAGCTCCCGGGGACAGGGTTTTAGCTATGGCTACACCTTC,CASSRGQGFSYGYTF
TRBV7-7,TRBD2,TRBJ2-5,NA,TGTGCCAGCAGCTTTAACCCCGCGGGGGTAGTGGGGACCCAGTACTTC,CASSFNPAGVVGTQYF
TRBV4-2,TRBD1,TRBJ1-4,NA,TGTGCCAGCAGCCAGGAAGGGGGCTGGACTAATGAAAAACTGTTTTTT,CASSQEGGWTNEKLFF
TRBV18,NA,TRBJ2-3,NA,TGTGCCAGCTCACCACCTCTGGGGGCTAGCACAGATACGCAGTATTTT,CASSPPLGASTDTQYF
TRBV6-6,NA,TRBJ2-2,NA,TGTGCCAGCAGTCCAGCAGGGTTGGGAGGGGAGCTGTTTTTT,CASSPAGLGGELFF
TRBV4-1,NA,TRBJ2-6,NA,TGCGCCAGCAGCCAAGATCCTCAGGATGCGCTCGGGGCCAACGTCCTGACTTTC,CASSQDPQDALGANVLTF
TRBV6-5,NA,TRBJ2-7,NA,TGTGCCAGCAGGGGGAGAGGGCCCTACGAGCAGTACTTC,CASRGRGPYEQYF